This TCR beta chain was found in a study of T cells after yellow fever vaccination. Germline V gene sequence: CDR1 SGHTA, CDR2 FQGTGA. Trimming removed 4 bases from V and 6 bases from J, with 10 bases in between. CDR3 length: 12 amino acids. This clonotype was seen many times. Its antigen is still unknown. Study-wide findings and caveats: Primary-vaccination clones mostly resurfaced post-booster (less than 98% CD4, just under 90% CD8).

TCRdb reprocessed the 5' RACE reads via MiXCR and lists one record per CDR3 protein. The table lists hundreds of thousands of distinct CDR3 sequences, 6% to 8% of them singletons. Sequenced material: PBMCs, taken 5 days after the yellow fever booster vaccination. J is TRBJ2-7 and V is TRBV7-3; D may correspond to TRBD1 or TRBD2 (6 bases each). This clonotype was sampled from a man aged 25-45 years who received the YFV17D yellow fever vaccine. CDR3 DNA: TGTGCCAGCAGCTCCAGGGGAGGCGAGCAGTACTTC. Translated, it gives CASSSRGGEQYF.